The present T cell receptor (beta chain) was sequenced within a study of neoadjuvant anti-PD-1 for oral cavity cancer. This CDR3 is built from 15 residues. CDR1 is SGHNT, CDR2 YYREEE, per germline (reference sequence). V was trimmed by 0 bases and J by 0 bases, leaving 7 bases between them. This clone was found a few times. This CDR3 is also generated by other DNA sequences in the sample. Some clones are missing from TCRdb's copy, which holds only in-frame ones; the method was immunoSEQ multiplex PCR. The sample yields about 37,000 clones, around 40% seen once. Time point denoted: after neoadjuvant nivolumab, at surgical resection.

This clonotype was obtained from a person between 40 and 85 years old with oral cavity squamous cell carcinoma. The gene calls are TRBV5-4 and TRBJ1-3; the D is unclear. Specimen: tumor tissue, collected after nivolumab (anti-PD-1) treatment. In DNA, the CDR3 is TGTGCCAGCAGCTTGGACAGTGGCTCTGGAAACACCATATATTTT. As protein: CASSLDSGSGNTIYF.